The T cell receptor (beta chain) under discussion was sequenced for a study of T cell repertoires in cytomegalovirus infection. V lost 5 bases, J lost 2 bases, and 9 bases stayed unmatched. Germline V gives CDR1 MNHEY, CDR2 SVGEGT. The CDR3 spans 17 residues. TCRdb recomputed calls from the reads with MiXCR, one row per CDR3 protein. Among roughly 860,000 distinct CDR3 sequences listed, less than 35% were seen once. This clonotype was counted only a few times. What it binds is not known. This receptor was obtained from a human donor in good health (CMV status not recorded). Some clones in this sample may be carry-over from other donors' samples. The J gene is TRBJ2-3, the V gene TRBV6-2 or TRBV6-3; 11 positions match TRBD2. The material sequenced was cultured CD8+ T cells from PBMCs, taken from culture after CMV antigen stimulation. CDR3 sequence reads: CASSLELAGEFTDTQYF. CDR3 sequence (DNA): TGTGCCAGCAGTCTAGAACTAGCGGGGGAATTCACAGATACGCAGTATTTT.